This T cell receptor (beta chain) was sequenced in a study of cytomegalovirus exposure and HLA in healthy donors. Across the study: Later analysis reported that the 130 or so validation repertoires shared the platform of the roughly 700 first-cohort repertoires.

The germline V gene has CDR1 MNHEY and CDR2 SVGAGI. Trimming removed 2 bases from V and 2 bases from J, with 15 bases in between. The CDR3 has 16 amino acids. Separate from the approximately 670-subject first cohort was the approximately 130-subject validation cohort, to which the donors belonged. Sequencing was performed with immunoSEQ multiplex PCR; in TCRdb, only in-frame clones are kept and a portion is missing. Counted here are some 150,000 clones, 85% to 90% occurring once; the ten biggest clones make up 3% to 3.5%. Note on this clone: Its cognate antigen is unknown.

General study findings and limits: The authors enumerated over 150 TCR beta chains as linked to cytomegalovirus. Rarity characterized most TCR sequences, yet some public TCRs appeared in many donors.

The sequencing input was PBMCs. The clonotype was recovered from a woman aged 18-29 years in good health and CMV-seropositive. The V gene is TRBV6-5, the J gene TRBJ1-2; D possibly corresponds to TRBD1 (6 bases). The CDR3 protein is CASSYGRGSPNYGYTF. CDR3 nucleotides: TGTGCCAGCAGTTACGGCAGGGGATCTCCCAACTATGGCTACACCTTC.